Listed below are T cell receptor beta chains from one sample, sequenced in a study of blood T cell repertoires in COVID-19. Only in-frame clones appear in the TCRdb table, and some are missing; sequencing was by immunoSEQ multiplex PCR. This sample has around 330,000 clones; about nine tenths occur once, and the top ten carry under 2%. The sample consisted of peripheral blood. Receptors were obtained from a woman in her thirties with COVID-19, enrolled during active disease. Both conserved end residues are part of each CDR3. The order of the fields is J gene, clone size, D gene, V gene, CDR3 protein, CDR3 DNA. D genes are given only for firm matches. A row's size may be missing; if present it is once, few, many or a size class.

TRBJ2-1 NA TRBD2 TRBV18 CASSPGLAYNEQFF TGTGCCAGCTCACCGGGACTAGCCTACAATGAGCAGTTCTTC
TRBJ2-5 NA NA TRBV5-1 CASSLLTGRVGTQYF TGCGCCAGCAGCTTATTAACAGGGCGGGTTGGGACCCAGTACTTC
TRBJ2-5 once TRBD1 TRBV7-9 CASSSSWTGRVETQYF TGTGCCAGCAGCTCCTCTTGGACAGGGAGAGTAGAGACCCAGTACTTC
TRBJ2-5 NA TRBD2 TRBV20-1 CSASPRSGGGGRETQYF TGCAGTGCTAGTCCTCGTTCGGGCGGGGGGGGTCGAGAGACCCAGTACTTC
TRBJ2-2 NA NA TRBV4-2 CASSQVPEPNTGELFF TGTGCCAGCAGCCAAGTCCCAGAACCGAACACCGGGGAGCTGTTTTTT
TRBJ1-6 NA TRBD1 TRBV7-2 CASSWDRDNSPLHF TGTGCCAGCAGTTGGGACAGGGATAATTCACCCCTCCACTTT
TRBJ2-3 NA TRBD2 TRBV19 CASSIDLRGSTDTQYF TGTGCCAGTAGTATAGATTTGCGGGGGTCCACAGATACGCAGTATTTT
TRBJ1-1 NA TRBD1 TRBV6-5 CASSRDSLNTEAFF TGTGCCAGCAGTAGGGACAGTCTGAACACTGAAGCTTTCTTT
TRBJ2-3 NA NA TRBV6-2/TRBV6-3 CASSPGFAGPYTDTQYF TGTGCCAGCAGTCCCGGGTTCGCGGGGCCCTACACAGATACGCAGTATTTT
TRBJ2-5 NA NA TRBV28 CASGWGVEETQYF TGTGCCAGCGGATGGGGAGTAGAAGAGACCCAGTACTTC
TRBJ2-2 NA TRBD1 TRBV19 CASSSRRGGLTGELFF TGTGCCAGTAGTTCCCGGAGAGGGGGCTTGACCGGGGAGCTGTTTTTT
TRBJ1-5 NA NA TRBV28 CASTEWEAGQPQHF TGTGCCAGCACCGAGTGGGAAGCGGGACAGCCCCAGCATTTT
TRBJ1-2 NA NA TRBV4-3 CASSQETGRVDGYTF TGCGCCAGCAGCCAAGAAACCGGCAGGGTGGATGGCTACACCTTC
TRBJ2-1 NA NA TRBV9 CASSPLLAGSYNEQFF TGTGCCAGCAGCCCCCTACTGGCGGGGTCCTACAATGAGCAGTTCTTC
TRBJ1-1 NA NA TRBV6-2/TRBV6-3 CASSYSWTANTEAFF TGTGCCAGCAGTTACTCTTGGACAGCGAACACTGAAGCTTTCTTT
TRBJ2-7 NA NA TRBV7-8 CASSFDRHSYEQYF TGTGCCAGCAGCTTCGACAGGCACTCCTACGAGCAGTACTTC
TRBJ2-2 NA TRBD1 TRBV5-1 CASSPAGTAITGELFF TGCGCCAGCAGCCCCGCAGGGACAGCCATCACCGGGGAGCTGTTTTTT
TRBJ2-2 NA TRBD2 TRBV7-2 CASSFPSGGAGTGELFF TGTGCCAGCAGCTTCCCTAGCGGGGGGGCGGGCACCGGGGAGCTGTTTTTT
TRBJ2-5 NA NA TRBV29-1 CSVEEQLQETQYF TGCAGCGTCGAGGAGCAGCTCCAAGAGACCCAGTACTTC
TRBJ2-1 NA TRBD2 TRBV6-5 CASSYGLAEYNEQFF TGTGCCAGCAGTTATGGGCTAGCGGAATACAATGAGCAGTTCTTC
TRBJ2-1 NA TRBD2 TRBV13 CASSFGTSGGHSYNEQFF TGTGCCAGCAGCTTCGGGACTAGCGGGGGGCACTCCTACAATGAGCAGTTCTTC
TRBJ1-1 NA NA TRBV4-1 CASSQAGQGEAFF TGCGCCAGCAGCCAAGCGGGTCAGGGTGAAGCTTTCTTT
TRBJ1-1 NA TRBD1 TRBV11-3 CASSTQGSGTEAFF TGTGCCAGCAGCACACAGGGGTCGGGCACTGAAGCTTTCTTT
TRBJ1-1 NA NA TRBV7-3 CASSSGMGMNTEAFF TGTGCCAGCAGCTCCGGTATGGGCATGAACACTGAAGCTTTCTTT
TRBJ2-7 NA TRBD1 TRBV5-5 CASSRQGDYEQYF TGTGCCAGCAGCCGACAGGGCGATTACGAGCAGTACTTC
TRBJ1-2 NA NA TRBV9 CASSVSTGYGYTF TGTGCCAGCAGCGTTTCGACGGGCTATGGCTACACCTTC
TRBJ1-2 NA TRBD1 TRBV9 CASSGYPGQGIQNGYTF TGTGCCAGCAGCGGATACCCGGGACAGGGGATTCAGAATGGCTACACCTTC
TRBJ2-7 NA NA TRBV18 CASSRPQSEQYF TGTGCCAGCTCACGGCCTCAGTCCGAGCAGTACTTC
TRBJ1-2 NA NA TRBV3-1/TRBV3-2 CASSGTGNYGYTF TGTGCCAGCAGCGGTACAGGGAACTATGGCTACACCTTC
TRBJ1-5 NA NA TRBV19 CASSIGGNQPQHF TGTGCCAGTAGTATCGGGGGCAATCAGCCCCAGCATTTT
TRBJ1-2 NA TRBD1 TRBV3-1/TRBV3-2 CASSQGTGNGYTF TGTGCCAGCAGCCAAGGGACAGGGAATGGCTACACCTTC
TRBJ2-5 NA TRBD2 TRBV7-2 CASSWNLAEPSQETQYF TGTGCCAGCAGCTGGAATCTAGCGGAGCCCTCCCAAGAGACCCAGTACTTC
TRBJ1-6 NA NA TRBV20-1 CSARSDRTLHF TGCAGTGCTAGATCGGACAGAACCCTCCACTTT
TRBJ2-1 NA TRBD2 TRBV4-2 CASSQDTGTSGGYNEQFF TGTGCCAGCAGCCAAGATACCGGGACTAGCGGGGGGTACAATGAGCAGTTCTTC
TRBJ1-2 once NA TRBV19 CASSIGRGMNYGYTF TGTGCCAGTAGTATAGGGAGGGGTATGAACTATGGCTACACCTTC
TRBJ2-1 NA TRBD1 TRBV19 CASTGGQGSNEQFF TGTGCCAGTACAGGGGGACAGGGGTCCAATGAGCAGTTCTTC
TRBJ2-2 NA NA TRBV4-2 CASSQGGRSTGELFF TGTGCCAGCAGCCAAGGGGGGCGGTCCACCGGGGAGCTGTTTTTT
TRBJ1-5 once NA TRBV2 CASRRPDSNQPQHF TGTGCCAGCAGACGCCCAGATAGCAATCAGCCCCAGCATTTT
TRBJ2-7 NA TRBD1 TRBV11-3 CASSGRGGTGSYEQYF TGTGCCAGCAGCGGGAGAGGGGGGACAGGGTCCTACGAGCAGTACTTC
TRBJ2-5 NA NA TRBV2 CASSADRLETQYF TGTGCCAGCAGTGCTGACAGGCTGGAGACCCAGTACTTC
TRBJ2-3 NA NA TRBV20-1 CSAKLGDTQYF TGCAGTGCTAAACTAGGTGATACGCAGTATTTT
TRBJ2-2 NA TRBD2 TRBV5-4 CASSLLRGGVNTGELFF TGTGCCAGCAGCTTGCTCCGGGGGGGCGTCAACACCGGGGAGCTGTTTTTT
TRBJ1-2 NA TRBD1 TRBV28 CASAGTGVYGYTF TGTGCCAGCGCCGGGACAGGGGTCTATGGCTACACCTTC
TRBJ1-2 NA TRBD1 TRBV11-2 CASSSRQGRTYGYTF TGTGCCAGCAGCTCCAGACAGGGACGTACCTATGGCTACACCTTC
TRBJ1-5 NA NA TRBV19 CASRRASQPQHF TGTGCCAGTAGGCGGGCCAGTCAGCCCCAGCATTTT
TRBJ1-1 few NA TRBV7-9 CASHSGPNTEAFF TGTGCCAGCCACTCAGGCCCGAACACTGAAGCTTTCTTT
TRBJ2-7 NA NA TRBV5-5 CASSLFPVMLTYEQYF TGTGCCAGCAGCTTGTTCCCGGTGATGTTGACCTACGAGCAGTACTTC
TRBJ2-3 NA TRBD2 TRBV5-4 CASSWTSGAGSDTQYF TGTGCCAGCAGCTGGACTAGCGGGGCGGGATCAGATACGCAGTATTTT
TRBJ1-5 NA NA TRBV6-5 CASSYGGNQPQHF TGTGCCAGCAGTTACGGCGGGAATCAGCCCCAGCATTTT
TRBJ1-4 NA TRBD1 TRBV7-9 CASSLLGQGGEKLFF TGTGCCAGCAGCTTATTAGGACAGGGAGGTGAAAAACTGTTTTTT
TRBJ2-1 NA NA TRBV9 CASSVGRGLNEQFF TGTGCCAGCAGCGTGGGGAGAGGGCTCAATGAGCAGTTCTTC
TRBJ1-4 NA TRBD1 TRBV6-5 CASRRTGGPEKLFF TGTGCCAGCAGGAGGACAGGGGGCCCGGAAAAACTGTTTTTT
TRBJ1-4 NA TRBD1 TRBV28 CASSFGTVPKEKLFF TGTGCCAGCAGTTTCGGGACAGTACCGAAGGAAAAACTGTTTTTT